The 16 T cell receptor beta chains below were found in one sample sequenced in a study of identifying expanded T cells in peripheral blood (dated by TCRdb to between 2018 and 2021). The library was made by the immunoSEQ multiplex PCR assay. Here the immuneACCESS table is served through TCRdb, limited to in-frame sequences with V and J called. Missing clones are a known gap in these copies; in checked studies unresolved V genes cover under half, and the rest lacks a known reason. Recorded for this sample are some 90,000 clones; approximately 86% of them occurred a single time. The top ten clones comprise around 5.6% of the sample. The sample comprised blood. These TCRs come from a person aged 18 to 75 in good health.

The V call is TRBV6-1, the J call TRBJ2-1, with 10 bases aligning to TRBD1. With 4 bases clipped from V and 4 bases from J, the junction kept 10 bases outside the gene matches. Germline-derived CDR1 and CDR2 are MNHNS and SASEGT. The CDR3 length is 17 residues. CDR3 protein: CASSGEVGTGAYNEQFF. The CDR3 bases are TGTGCCAGCAGTGGGGAAGTGGGGACAGGGGCTTACAATGAGCAGTTCTTC.

This chain links TRBV6-1 with TRBJ2-5; perhaps TRBD2 as D (7 bases). The CDR3 runs 16 residues. The germline CDR1 and CDR2 sequences are MNHNS and SASEGT. The V and J ends lost 4 bases and 4 bases respectively, with 19 bases between them. CDR3 bases: TGTGCCAGCAGTGCGTACAGGGAGGGTTGGCGAGAGACCCAGTACTTC. Translated, it gives CASSAYREGWRETQYF.

The chain couples TRBV30 to TRBJ2-5; tentatively, D is TRBD2 (5 bases). V gave up 0 bases and J gave up 5 bases, with 10 bases separating them. Germline CDR1 reads GTSNPN; CDR2 reads SVGIG (reference sequence). This CDR3 has 13 residues. CDR3 region: CAWSVPGTETQYF. CDR3 nucleotide sequence: TGTGCCTGGAGTGTACCGGGAACGGAGACCCAGTACTTC.

This clone was observed a single time. The J gene is TRBJ1-2, the V gene TRBV7-2; TRBD1 agrees at 8 bases. With V trimmed by 4 bases and J by 8 bases, 9 bases remained unmatched. The CDR3 has 14 amino acids. Germline values: CDR1 SGHTA, CDR2 FQGNSA. CDR3 in DNA: TGTGCCAGCAGCTCGGGACAGGACTCTAGCGGCTACACCTTC. It translates to CASSSGQDSSGYTF.

The rearrangement uses TRBV4-1 and TRBJ1-2, with TRBD1 identical over 7 bases. The CDR3 runs to 13 residues. Germline V gives CDR1 MGHRA, CDR2 YSYEKL. The junction had 0 bases not matched to a gene; V was cut back by 3 bases and J by 2 bases. The CDR3 nucleotides read TGCGCCAGCAGCCAGGGACAGAACTATGGCTACACCTTC. Amino acid sequence: CASSQGQNYGYTF.

There are a few counts of this clone. The gene calls are TRBV7-9 and TRBJ1-6; tentative D call: TRBD1 (5 bases). The CDR3 is 16 amino acids. CDR1 and CDR2 (germline): SEHNR, FQNEAQ (reference sequence). V was pared by 3 bases and J by 5 bases, with 14 bases between. The CDR3 DNA reads as TGTGCCAGCAGCTTTTTTGGTTCGGGGGATAATTCACCCCTCCACTTT. Protein sequence: CASSFFGSGDNSPLHF.

The rearrangement joins TRBV7-2 to TRBJ2-1; 8 bases fit TRBD1. The germline V gene encodes CDR1 SGHTA and CDR2 FQGNSA. The CDR3 is 17 residues long. The V gene end was trimmed by 5 bases and the J gene end by 2 bases; junction bases not matched to a gene: 11. CDR3 DNA sequence: TGTGCCAGCAGCCCGAGGACAGGGCAACAACCCTACAATGAGCAGTTCTTC. It yields the protein CASSPRTGQQPYNEQFF.

This clone occurred many times. The chain links TRBV13 to TRBJ2-3, with TRBD1 matching 7 bases. This CDR3 contains 15 residues. Germline-derived CDR1 and CDR2 are PRHDT and FYEKMQ (reference sequence). V trimming: 5 bases; J trimming: 5 bases; junction bases outside the gene matches: 10. The CDR3 DNA reads as TGTGCCAGCAGCACCGACAGGGTAGGAGTAGATACGCAGTATTTT. This encodes CASSTDRVGVDTQYF.

The chain has TRBV6-1 and TRBJ2-3, with D tentatively TRBD1 or TRBD2 (5 bases each). Germline lookup yields CDR1 MNHNS and CDR2 SASEGT. The CDR3 length is 12 residues. V lost 7 bases, J lost 3 bases, and 8 bases lay in between. In DNA form, the CDR3 reads TGTGCCAGCATGTGGGGGACAGATACGCAGTATTTT. Amino acids: CASMWGTDTQYF.

The chain uses TRBV2 and TRBJ2-2, with a tentative D call TRBD1 (6 bases). This CDR3 comprises 14 residues. V was shortened by 4 bases and J by 4 bases, with 10 bases between the two germline ends. CDR1 is SNHLY and CDR2 is FYNNEI in the germline V gene. CDR3 sequence reads: CASSGQQGTGELFF. CDR3 sequence (DNA): TGTGCCAGCAGTGGTCAACAGGGCACCGGGGAGCTGTTTTTT.

The chain has TRBV9 and TRBJ1-2; D not certain. The CDR3 totals 15 residues. Germline CDR1 and CDR2: SGDLS and YYNGEE. V was clipped by 3 bases and J by 5 bases, with 17 bases between them. The CDR3 is CASSASYTRRYGYTF. The CDR3 DNA reads as TGTGCCAGCAGCGCGAGTTATACTAGACGTTATGGCTACACCTTC.

This chain connects TRBV9 to TRBJ2-2; 11 positions match TRBD2. The CDR3 is 15 residues long. V trimming: 2 bases; J trimming: 8 bases; junction bases outside the gene matches: 5. Germline V CDR1 and CDR2: SGDLS, YYNGEE. CDR3 loop: CASSVLAGGGGELFF. The CDR3 DNA sequence: TGTGCCAGCAGCGTCCTAGCGGGGGGAGGAGGGGAGCTGTTTTTT.

The rearrangement joins TRBV5-6 to TRBJ1-2; the match to TRBD1 covers 9 bases. This CDR3 region has 14 residues. Losses at the gene ends were 4 bases for V and 2 bases for J; bases not matched to a gene: 3. The germline V gene encodes CDR1 SGHDT and CDR2 YYEEEE. The chain's CDR3 is CASSPGTGNYGYTF. The CDR3 nucleotides read TGTGCCAGCAGCCCCGGGACAGGGAACTATGGCTACACCTTC.

The rearrangement uses TRBV7-8 and TRBJ2-2; perhaps D is TRBD1 or TRBD2 (5 bases each). This CDR3 has 15 amino acids. Germline V gene data show CDR1 as SGHVS and CDR2 as FQNEAQ. Trimming removed 4 bases from V and 9 bases from J, with 18 bases in between. The CDR3 sequence is CASSSGRPGYRELFF. The CDR3 DNA follows: TGTGCCAGCAGCTCTGGGAGACCAGGGTACCGGGAGCTGTTTTTT. Variable domain in full (rest from reference TRBV7-8 and TRBJ2-2): GAGVSQSPRYKVAKRGQDVALRCDPISGHVSLFWYQQALGQGPEFLTYFQNEAQLDKSGLPSDRFFAERPEGSVSTLKIQRTQQEDSAVYLCASSSGRPGYRELFFGEGSRLTVL.

The CDR3 spells CAWSAGQGDTIYF. The DNA for the CDR3 is TGTGCCTGGAGTGCCGGACAGGGAGACACCATATATTTT. The chain is built from TRBV30 and TRBJ1-3; the match to TRBD1 covers 8 bases. Germline V gene lookup returns CDR1 GTSNPN and CDR2 SVGIG (reference sequence). With 1 base clipped from V and 8 bases from J, the junction kept 4 bases outside the gene matches. CDR3 size: 13 residues. The whole variable domain, remainder taken from reference TRBV30 and TRBJ1-3, is SQTIHQWPATLVQPVGSPLSLECTVEGTSNPNLYWYRQAAGRGLQLLFYSVGIGQISSEVPQNLSASRPQDRQFILSSKKLLLSDSGFYLCAWSAGQGDTIYFGEGSWLTVV.

This chain connects TRBV5-1 to TRBJ1-1, with 7 bases identical to TRBD1. After removal of 4 bases from V and 5 bases from J, the junction contained 2 bases not matched to a gene. Germline V gene lookup returns CDR1 SGHRS and CDR2 YFSETQ. This CDR3 has 12 amino acids. CDR3 loop: CASSLQGTEAFF. The CDR3 DNA sequence: TGCGCCAGCAGCCTACAGGGGACTGAAGCTTTCTTT.